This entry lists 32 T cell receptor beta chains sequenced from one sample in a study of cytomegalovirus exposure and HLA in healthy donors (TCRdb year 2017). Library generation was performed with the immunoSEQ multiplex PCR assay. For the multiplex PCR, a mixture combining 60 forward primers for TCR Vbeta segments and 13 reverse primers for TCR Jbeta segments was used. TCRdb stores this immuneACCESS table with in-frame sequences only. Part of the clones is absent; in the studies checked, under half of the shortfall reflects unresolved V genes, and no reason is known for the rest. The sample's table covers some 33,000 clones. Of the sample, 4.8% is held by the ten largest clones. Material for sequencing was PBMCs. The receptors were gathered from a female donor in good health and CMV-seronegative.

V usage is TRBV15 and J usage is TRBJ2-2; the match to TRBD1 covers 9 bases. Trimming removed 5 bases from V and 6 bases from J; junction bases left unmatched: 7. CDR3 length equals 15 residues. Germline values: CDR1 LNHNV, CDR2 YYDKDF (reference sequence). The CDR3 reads CATSWGQGGAGELFF. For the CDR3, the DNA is TGTGCCACCAGCTGGGGACAGGGAGGTGCCGGGGAGCTGTTTTTT.

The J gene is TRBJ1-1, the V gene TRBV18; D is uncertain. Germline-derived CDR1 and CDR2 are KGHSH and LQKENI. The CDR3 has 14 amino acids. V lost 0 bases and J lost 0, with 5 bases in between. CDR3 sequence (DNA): TGTGCCAGCTCACCACCACTGCTGAACACTGAAGCTTTCTTT. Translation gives CASSPPLLNTEAFF.

The CDR3 nucleotides are TGTGCCAGCAGCCCTGGCACAGATACGCAGTATTTT. This sequence encodes CASSPGTDTQYF. The rearrangement uses TRBV28 and TRBJ2-3, with no clear D. V dropped 6 bases and J dropped 1 base, with 5 bases sitting between them. The CDR3 is made up of 12 amino acids. Germline CDR1 reads MDHEN; CDR2 reads SYDVKM.

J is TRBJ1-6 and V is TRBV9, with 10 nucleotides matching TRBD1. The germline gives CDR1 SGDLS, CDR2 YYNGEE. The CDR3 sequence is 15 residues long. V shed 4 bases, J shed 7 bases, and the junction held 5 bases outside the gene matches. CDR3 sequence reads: CASSKDRGQNSPLHF. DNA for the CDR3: TGTGCCAGCAGCAAAGACAGGGGGCAAAATTCACCCCTCCACTTT.

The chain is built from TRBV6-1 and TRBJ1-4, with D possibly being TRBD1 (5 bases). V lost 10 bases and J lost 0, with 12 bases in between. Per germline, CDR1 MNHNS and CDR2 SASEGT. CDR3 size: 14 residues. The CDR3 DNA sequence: TGTGCCATCACTCCGACAGCAACTAATGAAAAACTGTTTTTT. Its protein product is CAITPTATNEKLFF.

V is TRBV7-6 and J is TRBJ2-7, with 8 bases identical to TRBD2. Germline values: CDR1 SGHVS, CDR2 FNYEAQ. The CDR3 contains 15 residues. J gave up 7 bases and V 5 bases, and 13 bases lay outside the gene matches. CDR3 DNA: TGTGCCAGCAGCGACGGGTACGGGGGGGCTGATGAGCAGTACTTC. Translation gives CASSDGYGGADEQYF.

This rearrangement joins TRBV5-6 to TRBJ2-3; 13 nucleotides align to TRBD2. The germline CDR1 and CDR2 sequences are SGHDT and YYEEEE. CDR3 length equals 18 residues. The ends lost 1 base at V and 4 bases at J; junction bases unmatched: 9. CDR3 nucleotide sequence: TGTGCCAGCAGCTTGTGGGGCGGACTAGCGGGGGCCGCAGATACGCAGTATTTT. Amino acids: CASSLWGGLAGAADTQYF.

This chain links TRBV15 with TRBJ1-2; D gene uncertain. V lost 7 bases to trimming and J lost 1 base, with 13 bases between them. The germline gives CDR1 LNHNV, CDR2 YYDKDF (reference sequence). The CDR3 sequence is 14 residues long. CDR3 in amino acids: CATTRGQDNYGYTF. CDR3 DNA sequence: TGTGCCACCACCCGAGGGCAGGATAACTATGGCTACACCTTC.

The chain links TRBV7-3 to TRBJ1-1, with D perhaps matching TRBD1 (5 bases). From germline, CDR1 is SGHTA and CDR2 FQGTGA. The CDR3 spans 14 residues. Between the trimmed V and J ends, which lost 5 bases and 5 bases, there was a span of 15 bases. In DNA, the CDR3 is TGTGCCAGCAGCCCCACGGGGGGGGATACTGAAGCTTTCTTT. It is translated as CASSPTGGDTEAFF.

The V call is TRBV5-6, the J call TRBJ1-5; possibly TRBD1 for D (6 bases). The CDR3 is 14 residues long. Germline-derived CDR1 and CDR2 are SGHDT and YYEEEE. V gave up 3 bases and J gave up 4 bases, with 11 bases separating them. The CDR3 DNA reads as TGTGCCAGCAGCTGGTTCGACAGGAATCAGCCCCAGCATTTT. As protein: CASSWFDRNQPQHF.

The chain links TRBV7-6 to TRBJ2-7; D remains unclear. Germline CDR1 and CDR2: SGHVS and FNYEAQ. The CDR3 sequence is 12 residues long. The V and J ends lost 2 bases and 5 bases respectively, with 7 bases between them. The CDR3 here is CASSLFDNEQYF. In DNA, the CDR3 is TGTGCCAGCAGCTTATTTGACAACGAGCAGTACTTC.

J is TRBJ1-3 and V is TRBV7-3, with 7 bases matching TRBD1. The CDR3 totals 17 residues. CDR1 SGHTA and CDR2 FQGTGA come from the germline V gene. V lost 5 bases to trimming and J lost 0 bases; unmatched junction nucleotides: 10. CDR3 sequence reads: CASSPRTGADSGNTIYF. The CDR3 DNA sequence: TGTGCCAGCAGCCCAAGGACAGGCGCCGACTCTGGAAACACCATATATTTT.

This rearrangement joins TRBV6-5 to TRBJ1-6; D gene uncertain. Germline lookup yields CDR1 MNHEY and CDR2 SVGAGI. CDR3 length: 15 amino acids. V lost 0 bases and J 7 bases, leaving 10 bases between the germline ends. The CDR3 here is CASSYSGGRNSPLHF. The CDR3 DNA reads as TGTGCCAGCAGTTACTCGGGAGGGAGGAATTCACCCCTCCACTTT.

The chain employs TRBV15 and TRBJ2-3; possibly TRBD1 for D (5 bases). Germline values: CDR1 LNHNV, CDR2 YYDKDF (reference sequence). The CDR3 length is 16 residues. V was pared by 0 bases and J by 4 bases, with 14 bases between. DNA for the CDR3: TGTGCCACCAGCAGAGATTCAGGGTTTGTTTCAGATACGCAGTATTTT. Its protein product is CATSRDSGFVSDTQYF.

The DNA of the CDR3 is TGTGCCAGCAGCCGTAGCTTTCAAGAGACCCAGTACTTC. Amino acid sequence: CASSRSFQETQYF. The chain links TRBV4-2 to TRBJ2-5; no firm D call. Germline V gene data show CDR1 as LGHNA and CDR2 as YNFKEQ. The CDR3 has 13 amino acids. Deletions cut 4 bases from V and 2 bases from J, with 8 bases between.

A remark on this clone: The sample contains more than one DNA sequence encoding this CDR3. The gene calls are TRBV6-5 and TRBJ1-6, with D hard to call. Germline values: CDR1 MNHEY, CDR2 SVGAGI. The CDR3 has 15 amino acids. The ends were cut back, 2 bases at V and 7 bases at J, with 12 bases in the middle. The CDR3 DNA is TGTGCCAGCAGTTACGTACAGTCTCAAAATTCACCCCTCCACTTT. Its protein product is CASSYVQSQNSPLHF.

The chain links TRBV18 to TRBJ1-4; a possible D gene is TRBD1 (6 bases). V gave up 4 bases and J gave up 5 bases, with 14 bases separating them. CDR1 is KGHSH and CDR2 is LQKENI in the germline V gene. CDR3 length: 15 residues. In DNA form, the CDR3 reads TGTGCCAGCTCACGTACGCAGGGGAAAAATGAAAAACTGTTTTTT. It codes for CASSRTQGKNEKLFF.

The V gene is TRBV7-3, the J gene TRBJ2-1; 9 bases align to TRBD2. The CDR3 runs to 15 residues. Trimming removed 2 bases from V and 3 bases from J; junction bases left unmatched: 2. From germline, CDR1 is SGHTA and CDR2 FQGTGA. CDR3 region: CASSLPSGIYNEQFF. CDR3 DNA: TGTGCCAGCAGCTTACCTAGCGGGATCTACAATGAGCAGTTCTTC.

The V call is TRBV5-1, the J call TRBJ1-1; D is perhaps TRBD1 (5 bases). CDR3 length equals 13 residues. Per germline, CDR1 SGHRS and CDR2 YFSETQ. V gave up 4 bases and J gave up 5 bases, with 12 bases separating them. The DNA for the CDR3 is TGCGCCAGCAGCGAGCCCCAGGGTACTGAAGCTTTCTTT. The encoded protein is CASSEPQGTEAFF.

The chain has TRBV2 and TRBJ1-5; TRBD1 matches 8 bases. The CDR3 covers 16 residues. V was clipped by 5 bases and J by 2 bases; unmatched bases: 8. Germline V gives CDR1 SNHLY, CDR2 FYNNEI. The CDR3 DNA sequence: TGTGCCAGCAGTCGGACAGGGCATGATGGCAATCAGCCCCAGCATTTT. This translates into CASSRTGHDGNQPQHF. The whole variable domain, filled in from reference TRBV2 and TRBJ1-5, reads EPEVTQTPSHQVTQMGQEVILRCVPISNHLYFYWYRQILGQKVEFLVSFYNNEISEKSEIFDDQFSVERPDGSNFTLKIRSTKLEDSAMYFCASSRTGHDGNQPQHFGDGTRLSIL.

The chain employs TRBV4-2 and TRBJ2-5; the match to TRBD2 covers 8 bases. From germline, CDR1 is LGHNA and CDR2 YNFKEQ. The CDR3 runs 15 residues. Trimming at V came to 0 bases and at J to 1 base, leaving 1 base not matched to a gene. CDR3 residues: CASSQDRGGQETQYF. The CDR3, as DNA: TGTGCCAGCAGCCAAGATCGGGGGGGCCAAGAGACCCAGTACTTC.

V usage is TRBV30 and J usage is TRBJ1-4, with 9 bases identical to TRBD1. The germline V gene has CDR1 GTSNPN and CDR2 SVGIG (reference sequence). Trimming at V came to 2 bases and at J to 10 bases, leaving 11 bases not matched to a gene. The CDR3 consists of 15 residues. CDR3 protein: CAWSRPDRGDGKLFF. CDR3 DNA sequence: TGTGCCTGGAGTAGGCCCGACAGGGGGGACGGAAAACTGTTTTTT.

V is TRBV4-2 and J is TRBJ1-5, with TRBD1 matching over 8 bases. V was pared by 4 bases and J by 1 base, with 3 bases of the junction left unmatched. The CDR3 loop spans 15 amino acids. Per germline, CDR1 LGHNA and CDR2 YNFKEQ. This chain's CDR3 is CASSLRTGSNQPQHF. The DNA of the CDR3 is TGTGCCAGCAGCCTGCGGACAGGGAGCAATCAGCCCCAGCATTTT.

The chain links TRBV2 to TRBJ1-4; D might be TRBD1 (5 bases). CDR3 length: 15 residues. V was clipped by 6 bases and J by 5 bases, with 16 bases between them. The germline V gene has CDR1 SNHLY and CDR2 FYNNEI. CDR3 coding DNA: TGTGCCAGCAGCGCACAGGCCTCTAAGAATGAAAAACTGTTTTTT. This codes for CASSAQASKNEKLFF.

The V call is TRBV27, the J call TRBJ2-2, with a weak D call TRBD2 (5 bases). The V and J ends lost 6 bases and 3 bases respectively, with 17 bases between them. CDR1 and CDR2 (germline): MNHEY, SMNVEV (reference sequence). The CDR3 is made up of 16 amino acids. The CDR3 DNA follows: TGTGCCAGCAGCAGAAGAACCGTGGGAGACACCGGGGAGCTGTTTTTT. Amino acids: CASSRRTVGDTGELFF.

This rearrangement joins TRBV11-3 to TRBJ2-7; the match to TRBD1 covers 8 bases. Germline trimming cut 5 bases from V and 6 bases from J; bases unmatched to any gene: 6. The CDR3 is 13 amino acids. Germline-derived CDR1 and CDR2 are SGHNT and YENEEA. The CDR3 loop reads CASSEPTGVEQYF. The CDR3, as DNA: TGTGCCAGCAGCGAACCGACAGGGGTCGAGCAGTACTTC.

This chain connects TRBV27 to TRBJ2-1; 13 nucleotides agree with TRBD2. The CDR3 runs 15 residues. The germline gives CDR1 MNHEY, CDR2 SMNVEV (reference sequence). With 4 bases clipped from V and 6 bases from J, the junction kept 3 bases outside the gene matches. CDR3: CASSSRTSGSNEQFF. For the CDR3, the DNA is TGTGCCAGCAGTTCCCGGACTAGCGGGAGCAATGAGCAGTTCTTC.

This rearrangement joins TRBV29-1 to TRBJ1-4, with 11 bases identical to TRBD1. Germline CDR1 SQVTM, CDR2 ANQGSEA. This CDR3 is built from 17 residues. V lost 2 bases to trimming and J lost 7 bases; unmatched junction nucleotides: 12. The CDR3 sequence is CSVETLDRGRRGEKLFF. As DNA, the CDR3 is TGCAGCGTTGAAACCCTGGACAGGGGGCGCAGGGGTGAAAAACTGTTTTTT.

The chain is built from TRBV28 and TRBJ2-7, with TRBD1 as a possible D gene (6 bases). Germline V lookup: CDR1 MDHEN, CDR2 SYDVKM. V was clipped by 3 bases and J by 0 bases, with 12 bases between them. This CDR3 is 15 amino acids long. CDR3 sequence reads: CASSFPRDNSYEQYF. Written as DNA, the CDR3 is TGTGCCAGCAGTTTTCCCCGGGACAACTCCTACGAGCAGTACTTC. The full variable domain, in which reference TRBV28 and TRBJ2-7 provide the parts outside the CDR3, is DVKVTQSSRYLVKRTGEKVFLECVQDMDHENMFWYRQDPGLGLRLIYFSYDVKMKEKGDIPEGYSVSREKKERFSLILESASTNQTSMYLCASSFPRDNSYEQYFGPGTRLTVT.

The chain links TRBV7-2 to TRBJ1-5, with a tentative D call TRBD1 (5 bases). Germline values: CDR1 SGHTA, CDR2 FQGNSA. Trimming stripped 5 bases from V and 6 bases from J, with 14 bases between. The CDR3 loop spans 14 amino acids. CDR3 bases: TGTGCCAGCAGCACCCATCCCGGGGGTCAGCCCCAGCATTTT. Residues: CASSTHPGGQPQHF.

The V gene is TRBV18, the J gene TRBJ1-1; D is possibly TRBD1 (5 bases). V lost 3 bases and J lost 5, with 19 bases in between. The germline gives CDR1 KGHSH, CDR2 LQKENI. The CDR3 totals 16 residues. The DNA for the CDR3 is TGTGCCAGCTCACCGAACGAACCAGGGATGGGGACTGAAGCTTTCTTT. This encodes CASSPNEPGMGTEAFF.

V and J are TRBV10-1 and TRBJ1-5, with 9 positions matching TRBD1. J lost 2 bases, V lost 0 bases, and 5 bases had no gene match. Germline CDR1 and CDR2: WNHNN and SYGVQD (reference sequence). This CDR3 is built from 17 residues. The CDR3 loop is CASSESPDRGCNQPQHF. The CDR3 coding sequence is TGCGCCAGCAGTGAGTCACCCGACAGGGGGTGCAATCAGCCCCAGCATTTT.